Detailed here is one TCR beta chain. Its antigen remains unidentified. The assay was run at survey level. Produced via immunoSEQ multiplex PCR; TCRdb's table is partial and in-frame only. The sample yields around 25,000 clones, roughly 70% seen once. The CDR3 length is 13 residues. The germline V gene has CDR1 SQVTM and CDR2 ANQGSEA. Trimming at V came to 7 bases and at J to 2 bases, leaving 8 bases not matched to a gene. The data stem from a study of STAT5B mutations in CD4+ large granular lymphocyte leukemia. Study-wide findings and caveats: Compared with healthy controls (2/35), patient top clones favored TRBV06 (8/27).

What was sequenced was CD4+ T cells from blood buffy coats. The sequence came from a human donor in good health. The rearrangement uses TRBV29-1 and TRBJ2-7, with 7 bases aligning to TRBD1. The CDR3 region has the DNA TGCAGCGCCTCCAACAGGGGCCCCTACGAGCAGTACTTC. This encodes CSASNRGPYEQYF.